This entry describes one TCR beta chain. Its matching antigen is unknown. This sample was taken from a study of T cell responses to AZD1222 COVID-19 vaccine. The study, taken as a whole, reports: All repertoire sampling was performed exclusively after the peak T cell response. Breadth and depth of Spike-specific TCRs rose after two AZD1222 doses. Baseline seropositives among AZD1222 recipients totaled only 5 to 7.

Profiling relied on immunoSEQ multiplex PCR, and the TCRdb table lists in-frame clones only, not all of them. The sample records around 150,000 clones, around 90% being singletons. Trimming pared 3 bases from V and 1 base from J, leaving 9 bases between. Germline V CDR1 and CDR2: KGHSH, LQKENI. The CDR3 totals 14 residues. This TCR came from an adult who received the AZD1222 COVID-19 vaccine. Sequencing was performed on peripheral blood, taken 28 days after the second AZD1222 dose. The chain is built from TRBV18 and TRBJ2-5; D remains ambiguous. The CDR3 DNA is TGTGCCAGCTCACCCCGCCAGCTCCAAGAGACCCAGTACTTC. Amino acids: CASSPRQLQETQYF.